The source of this TCR beta chain is a study of identical twins. The CDR3 runs 17 residues. Losses at the gene ends were 5 bases for V and 4 bases for J; bases not matched to a gene: 12. TCRdb analysed the 5' RACE reads with MiXCR anew, one entry per CDR3 protein. The sample contains 200,000 to 250,000 distinct CDR3 sequences, roughly 13% of which appear only once. Another study also made use of these data, one on yellow fever vaccine responses in identical twins.

The clonotype was recovered from a woman under 30 in good health. Material: memory (CD45RO+) T cells sorted from blood. The rearrangement links TRBV12-3 or TRBV12-4 to TRBJ2-2, with 8 positions matching TRBD2. CDR3 bases: TGTGCCAGCAGTGGGGGACGGGGGGGATCTATCACCGGGGAGCTGTTTTTT. Its protein is CASSGGRGGSITGELFF.